The 12 T cell receptor beta chains listed next were all sequenced from one sample in a study of beta chain features in type 1 diabetes. Their specific antigens are unknown. All of the isolated RNA was reverse transcribed, so expressed TCRB transcripts were sequenced. The protocol was immunoSEQ multiplex PCR, while the TCRdb copy is restricted to in-frame clones and leaves out a portion. Altogether about 22,000 clones are present, roughly 56% being singletons, with the ten largest covering roughly 0.37%. Whole-study results and caveats: Type 1 diabetes patients had moderately but significantly shorter TCRB CDR3s in all four CD4+ subsets.

Material: stem cell memory CD4+ T cells from blood. The receptors come from a man in his late teens or twenties with type 1 diabetes.

The rearrangement links TRBV2 to TRBJ1-1; 8 bases align to TRBD1. The CDR3 contains 14 residues. V shed 3 bases and J 4 bases; nucleotides not matched to a gene: 4. Germline CDR1 is SNHLY and CDR2 is FYNNEI. CDR3 region: CASSEQGATTEAFF. DNA for the CDR3: TGTGCCAGCAGTGAGCAGGGGGCTACCACTGAAGCTTTCTTT.

This clone came up a few times. The rearrangement links TRBV7-2 to TRBJ2-7; D gene unclear. This CDR3 contains 14 residues. Trimming pared 5 bases from V and 0 bases from J, leaving 11 bases between. Per germline, CDR1 SGHTA and CDR2 FQGNSA. CDR3 in DNA: TGTGCCAGCAGCCCCCTTTTGAGCTCCTACGAGCAGTACTTC. It encodes CASSPLLSSYEQYF. The full variable domain, with the rest looked up from reference TRBV7-2 and TRBJ2-7, is GAGVSQSPSNKVTEKGKDVELRCDPISGHTALYWYRQSLGQGLEFLIYFQGNSAPDKSGLPSDRFSAERTGGSVSTLTIQRTQQEDSAVYLCASSPLLSSYEQYFGPGTRLTVT.

The rearrangement joins TRBV5-4 to TRBJ2-7; TRBD2 aligns across 11 bases. Germline-derived CDR1 and CDR2 are SGHNT and YYREEE (reference sequence). The CDR3 consists of 15 residues. The trim removed 4 bases at V and 3 bases at J, leaving 6 bases unmatched. Here the CDR3 reads CASSPTGTSGYEQYF. The DNA of the CDR3 is TGTGCCAGCAGCCCCACCGGGACTAGCGGCTACGAGCAGTACTTC.

This clone was observed a few times. Written as DNA, the CDR3 is TGTGCCATCAGGGACAGTTCCGGGGAGCTGTTTTTT. This encodes CAIRDSSGELFF. The chain employs TRBV10-3 and TRBJ2-2; TRBD1 is a possible D gene (6 bases). The CDR3 runs 12 residues. V was clipped by 6 bases and J by 6 bases, with 8 bases between them. Germline V CDR1 and CDR2: ENHRY, SYGVKD.

The chain couples TRBV27 to TRBJ2-7; a weak D match, TRBD2 (6 bases). This CDR3 is 14 amino acids long. V was trimmed by 2 bases and J by 7 bases, leaving 15 bases between them. CDR1 MNHEY and CDR2 SMNVEV come from the germline V gene (reference sequence). DNA for the CDR3: TGTGCCAGCAGTTTAAACGGGGTGGCGGGGGAGCAGTACTTC. Its protein is CASSLNGVAGEQYF.

The genes are TRBV27 and TRBJ2-7; D might be TRBD1 (5 bases). Trimming took off 0 bases at V and 2 bases at J, with 8 bases between the two ends. Germline CDR1 is MNHEY and CDR2 is SMNVEV (reference sequence). The CDR3 covers 14 residues. The CDR3 DNA reads TGTGCCAGCAGTTTATCAGGGGCAACCTACGAGCAGTACTTC. Translating it yields CASSLSGATYEQYF.

The J gene is TRBJ1-4, the V gene TRBV7-9, with D maybe TRBD1 (6 bases). Per the germline V gene, CDR1 is SEHNR and CDR2 is FQNEAQ (reference sequence). The CDR3 extends over 16 amino acids. The V gene lost 5 bases and the J gene lost 4 bases, with 17 bases spanning the gap. As DNA, the CDR3 is TGTGCCAGCAGCCCCACAGGGTTTAAGAATAATGAAAAACTGTTTTTT. Amino acid sequence: CASSPTGFKNNEKLFF. Using reference TRBV7-9 and TRBJ1-4 for the parts outside the CDR3, the full variable domain is DTGVSQNPRHKITKRGQNVTFRCDPISEHNRLYWYRQTLGQGPEFLTYFQNEAQLEKSRLLSDRFSAERPKGSFSTLEIQRTEQGDSAMYLCASSPTGFKNNEKLFFGSGTQLSVL.

J is TRBJ2-5 and V is TRBV9, with TRBD2 matching over 11 bases. Germline trimming cut 0 bases from V and 4 bases from J; bases unmatched to any gene: 5. This CDR3 spans 16 amino acids. Germline V lookup: CDR1 SGDLS, CDR2 YYNGEE. This CDR3 reads CASSVVAGGLLETQYF. The CDR3 region has the DNA TGTGCCAGCAGCGTAGTAGCGGGGGGGCTTCTAGAGACCCAGTACTTC.

This clone was seen more than once but under ten times. The gene calls are TRBV5-1 and TRBJ1-2, with 11 bases matching TRBD1. There are 15 residues in the CDR3. Germline loops: CDR1 SGHRS, CDR2 YFSETQ. V was pared by 6 bases and J by 2 bases, with 6 bases of the junction left unmatched. The CDR3 protein is CASTPRTGGNYGYTF. The CDR3 nucleotides are TGCGCCAGCACCCCAAGGACAGGGGGCAACTATGGCTACACCTTC.

V is TRBV5-1 and J is TRBJ1-5, with 7 bases identical to TRBD1. Trimming removed 4 bases from V and 7 bases from J; junction bases left unmatched: 8. Germline V gene lookup returns CDR1 SGHRS and CDR2 YFSETQ. The CDR3 has 14 residues. The chain's CDR3 is CASSPTGSEQPQHF. The CDR3 DNA is TGCGCCAGCAGCCCGACAGGGTCGGAGCAGCCCCAGCATTTT.

CDR3 coding DNA: TGTGCCAGCGGACTCTACTTTGGAGACGAGCAGTACTTC. Translated, it gives CASGLYFGDEQYF. The chain couples TRBV2 to TRBJ2-5, with D perhaps matching TRBD2 (5 bases). The closer fit of TRBJ2-7 to the DNA end suggests the J call may be wrong. Germline-derived CDR1 and CDR2 are SNHLY and FYNNEI. This CDR3 spans 13 amino acids.

The chain employs TRBV10-2 and TRBJ2-7; D might be TRBD1 (6 bases). The CDR3 spans 13 residues. From germline, CDR1 is WSHSY and CDR2 SAAADI. V was trimmed by 5 bases and J by 3 bases, leaving 11 bases between them. The CDR3 region has the DNA TGCGCCAGCAGTCGGGACACCCTCTACGAGCAGTACTTC. Translation: CASSRDTLYEQYF.